This T cell receptor beta chain was found in a study of T cell responses to AZD1222 COVID-19 vaccine. Broader study findings: Regions 160-218 and 743-854 dominated among vaccine-associated CD4 TCRs spanning spike. The peak T cell response came first, and repertoires were sampled only after it. Baseline serology detected seropositivity in only six AZD1222 recipients.

Details on this clone: What it recognizes is unknown.

The repertoire was sequenced with immunoSEQ multiplex PCR; TCRdb's copy has only in-frame clones and lacks some. The sample has 60,000 to 70,000 clones, about four fifths seen once. The CDR3 consists of 15 residues. This clonotype was sampled from an adult in good health. The chain employs TRBV1 and TRBJ1-4. TRBV1 represents a pseudogene. The sequences come from peripheral blood, collected on day 0 of AZD1222 vaccination. The CDR3 DNA follows: TGCACCAGCAGCCAAGACGGGCAGAGAAATGAAAAACTGTTTTTT. Its translation is CTSSQDGQRNEKLFF.